These T cell receptor beta chains were read from a single sample in a study of a mutant IDH1 vaccine in newly diagnosed glioma. Generated by immunoSEQ multiplex PCR, the TCRdb table keeps only in-frame clones and is missing some. Of roughly 99,000 clones in the sample, 85% to 90% are singletons; the top ten hold 0.56%. This sample comprised PBMCs, obtained from a glioma patient treated with radiotherapy, temozolomide or both. The receptor source for this set is a woman between 50 and 59 years old with glioma. CDR3s include the opening cysteine and the closing phenylalanine or tryptophan. The D gene is left open where the match is weak. Only part of the rows carry a size: once, few, many, or a class if the clone is expanded.

J,size,D,V,CDR3,DNA
TRBJ1-2,NA,NA,TRBV6-6,CASSYNYRDDYGYTF,TGTGCCAGCAGTTACAACTACAGGGATGACTATGGCTACACCTTC
TRBJ1-3,NA,NA,TRBV9,CASSPPVQGNTIYF,TGTGCCAGCAGCCCCCCGGTCCAGGGAAACACCATATATTTT
TRBJ1-2,NA,TRBD1,TRBV7-9,CASSEDRAGGYTF,TGTGCCAGCAGCGAGGACAGGGCGGGGGGCTACACCTTC
TRBJ1-4,NA,NA,TRBV5-1,CASSVGRQNEKLFF,TGCGCCAGCAGCGTTGGAAGACAGAATGAAAAACTGTTTTTT
TRBJ2-3,once,NA,TRBV4-1,CASSQVPQSRDTQYF,TGCGCCAGCAGCCAAGTGCCCCAGTCCCGAGATACGCAGTATTTT
TRBJ1-5,NA,NA,TRBV6-1,CASRLRGPQHF,TGTGCCAGCAGGCTCCGCGGGCCCCAGCATTTT
TRBJ2-4,NA,TRBD2,TRBV2,CASSVGGAKNIQYF,TGTGCCAGCAGTGTCGGGGGGGCCAAAAACATTCAGTACTTC
TRBJ2-3,NA,NA,TRBV28,CASSPYRAKDTQYF,TGTGCCAGCAGTCCCTACCGGGCGAAAGACACGCAGTATTTT
TRBJ2-3,once,NA,TRBV5-4,CASSSASDTQYF,TGTGCCAGCAGCTCGGCATCTGATACGCAGTATTTT
TRBJ2-7,NA,NA,TRBV6-5,CASSYSTGQRTYEQYF,TGTGCCAGCAGTTACTCAACGGGGCAGAGAACCTACGAGCAGTACTTC
TRBJ1-4,NA,TRBD1,TRBV5-1,CASSFRDSSEKLFF,TGCGCCAGCAGCTTCCGGGACAGTAGTGAAAAACTGTTTTTT
TRBJ1-4,NA,TRBD1,TRBV5-4,CASSRGTGTTNEKLFF,TGTGCCAGCAGCCGGGGGACAGGGACGACTAATGAAAAACTGTTTTTT
TRBJ2-5,NA,TRBD1,TRBV18,CASSPLDRAETQYF,TGTGCCAGCTCACCCCTCGACAGGGCCGAGACCCAGTACTTC
TRBJ1-4,NA,NA,TRBV18,CASSPRDEKLFF,TGTGCCAGCTCACCACGGGATGAAAAACTGTTTTTT
TRBJ2-7,NA,NA,TRBV9,CASSVAEGSHYEQYF,TGTGCCAGCAGCGTAGCTGAAGGGTCGCACTACGAGCAGTACTTC
TRBJ2-2,once,TRBD1,TRBV14,CASSQDQTGVITGELFF,TGTGCCAGCAGCCAAGATCAGACAGGGGTGATTACCGGGGAGCTGTTTTTT